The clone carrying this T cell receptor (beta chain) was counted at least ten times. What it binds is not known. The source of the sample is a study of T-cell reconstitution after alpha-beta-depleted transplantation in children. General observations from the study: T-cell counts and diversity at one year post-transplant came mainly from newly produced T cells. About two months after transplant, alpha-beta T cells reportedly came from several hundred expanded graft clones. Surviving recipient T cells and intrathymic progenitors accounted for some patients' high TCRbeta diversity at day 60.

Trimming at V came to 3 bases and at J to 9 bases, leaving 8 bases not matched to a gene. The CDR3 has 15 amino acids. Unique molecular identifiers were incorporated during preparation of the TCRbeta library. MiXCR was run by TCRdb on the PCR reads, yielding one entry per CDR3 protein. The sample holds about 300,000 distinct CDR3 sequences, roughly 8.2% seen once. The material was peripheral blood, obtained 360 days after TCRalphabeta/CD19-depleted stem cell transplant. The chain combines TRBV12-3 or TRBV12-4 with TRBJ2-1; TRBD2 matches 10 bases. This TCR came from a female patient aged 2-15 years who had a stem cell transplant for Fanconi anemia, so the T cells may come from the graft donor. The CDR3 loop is CASSFSGRAGVEQFF. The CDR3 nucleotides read TGTGCCAGCAGTTTCAGCGGGAGGGCTGGGGTTGAGCAGTTCTTC.